This TCR beta chain was documented in a study of OX40 agonist ivuxolimab in advanced cancers. Overall study results and limits: The mean number of expanded clones was higher in CD8+ T cells than in CD4+.

This clone was picked up one time. The target antigen is unknown. CDR3 length equals 13 residues. CDR1 and CDR2 (germline): MNHNY, SVGAGI (reference sequence). V lost 8 bases and J 3 bases, leaving 13 bases between the germline ends. The assay was immunoSEQ multiplex PCR, and TCRdb's table has in-frame clones only and misses some. Found here are about 36,000 clones, about three quarters of them singletons; the top ten hold roughly 25%. The V gene is TRBV6-6, the J gene TRBJ1-2, with D perhaps matching TRBD1 (5 bases). The TCR originated in an adult with an advanced solid tumor such as melanoma, head and neck, liver or kidney cancer. This specimen was CD4+ or CD8+ T cells sorted from blood, taken in a trial of the OX40 agonist ivuxolimab. The CDR3 loop is CASGDSRYYGYTF. The CDR3 region has the DNA TGTGCCAGCGGGGACTCACGCTACTATGGCTACACCTTC.